This T cell receptor beta chain was captured in a study of cytomegalovirus exposure and HLA in healthy donors. As regards this clone: Its antigen is still unknown. One end of the junction is discordant with germline, which a read error may explain.

60 Vbeta and 13 Jbeta primers were used in PCR. Assay: immunoSEQ multiplex PCR; the TCRdb copy retains only in-frame clones and omits some. The sample totals 100,000 to 150,000 clones. Study findings and constraints: An analysis that was carried out later associated 16,000 or so TCR beta sequences with HLA alleles at 0.05 false discovery rate. It has been reported that TCR beta sequences accurately predicted the HLA-A and HLA-B alleles of most subjects.

Germline V CDR1 and CDR2: MNHGY, SVAAGI. The CDR3 has 11 residues. The source of this sequence is a woman aged 40 to 55 in good health and CMV-seropositive. The sequencing sample was made of PBMCs. The V call is TRBV6-9, the J call TRBJ2-7; 7 bases are shared with TRBD1. CDR3 in amino acids: CASRPQPGQNF. DNA for the CDR3: TGTGCCAGCAGACCACAACCGGGACAGAACTTC.